The T cell receptor beta chain under discussion was sequenced for a study of shared clonotypes between healthy human individuals. Study-level points and caveats: Rarefaction revealed incomplete sorted-subset sequencing despite large depth. Memory subsets generally showed lower estimated richness than naive subsets.

CDR3 length equals 15 residues. The V end was cut by 8 bases, the J end by 5 bases, with 22 bases between. Looked up from germline, CDR1 is MNHNY and CDR2 is SVGAGI (reference sequence). The naive CD8 subset, CD45RO-negative cells positively selected for CCR7, excluded terminally differentiated effector memory CD45RA+ cells. Genomic DNA of each subset was evenly split across several immunoSEQ plates. Produced via immunoSEQ multiplex PCR; TCRdb's table is partial and in-frame only. The table lists roughly 770,000 clones, about 96% of them singletons, with over 0.2% in the top ten. As concerns this clone: Its antigen remains unknown.

The receptor was isolated from a man under 40 in good health. The sequencing sample was made of naive CD8+ T cells sorted from blood. The J gene is TRBJ2-7, the V gene TRBV6-6; D is ambiguous. The CDR3 reads CASRFILGRTDEQYF. The CDR3 DNA reads as TGTGCCAGCCGTTTCATATTGGGCAGAACCGACGAGCAGTACTTC.